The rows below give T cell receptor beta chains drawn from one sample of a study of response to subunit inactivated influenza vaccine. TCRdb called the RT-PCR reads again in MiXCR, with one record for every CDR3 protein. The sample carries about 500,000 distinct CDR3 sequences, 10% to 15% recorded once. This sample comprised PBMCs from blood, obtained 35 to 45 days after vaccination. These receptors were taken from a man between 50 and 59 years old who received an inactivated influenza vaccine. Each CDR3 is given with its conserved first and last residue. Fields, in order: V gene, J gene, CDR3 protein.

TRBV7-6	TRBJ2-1	CASSSQAANEQFF
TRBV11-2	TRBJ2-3	CASSLVPGLAGVRTDTQYF
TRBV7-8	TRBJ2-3	CASSAGPLDTDTQYF
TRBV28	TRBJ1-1	CASSPDRETNTEAFF
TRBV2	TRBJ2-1	CASRNTSSYNEQFF
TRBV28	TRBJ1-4	CASRIGQGRGEKLFF
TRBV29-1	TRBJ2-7	CSVEGWGSRSYEQYF
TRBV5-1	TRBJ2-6	CASHEPGANVLTF
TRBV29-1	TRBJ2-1	CSVAVPSYNEQFF
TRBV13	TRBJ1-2	CASSLITWGAVNGYTF
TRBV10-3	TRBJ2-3	CAIRDSPTDTQYF
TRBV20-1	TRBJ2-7	CSASLAGDPEQYF